This T cell receptor (beta chain) originates from a study of human T cells and chemical hapten exposure. Study-wide points: PT1 expanded TCR counts and patch test score were linked, and their correlation was positive. No alteration of TCRs above 1 in 1000 frequency was seen with DPC sensitization.

The CDR3 is made up of 15 amino acids. Germline V gene data show CDR1 as MNHEY and CDR2 as SMNVEV (reference sequence). V shed 3 bases, J shed 3 bases, and the junction held 8 bases outside the gene matches. The library put unique molecular identifiers onto individual cDNA molecules. TCRdb processed the RACE reads anew with MiXCR; each CDR3 protein has one entry. The table records 300,000 to 400,000 distinct CDR3 sequences, approximately 6.9% of them present only once. Concerning this clonotype: Its specificity is unknown.

Time point denoted: patch test 1, 2 weeks after DPC sensitization. The treatment is: therapeutic diphenylcyclopropenone sensitization with weekly scalp DPC. The donor pool consisted of alopecia patients aged 18 to 70 years, considered suitable for DPC. J is TRBJ2-7 and V is TRBV27; TRBD2 agrees at 7 bases. This TCR derives from a woman aged 18-35 years with alopecia areata. Some clones in this sample may be carry-over from other donors' samples. The sample in question was whole blood, obtained in connection with sensitization to the hapten diphenylcyclopropenone (DPC). CDR3 amino acids: CASSFLLRGIYEQYF. CDR3 nucleotide sequence: TGTGCCAGCAGTTTTCTATTGCGGGGGATCTACGAGCAGTACTTC.